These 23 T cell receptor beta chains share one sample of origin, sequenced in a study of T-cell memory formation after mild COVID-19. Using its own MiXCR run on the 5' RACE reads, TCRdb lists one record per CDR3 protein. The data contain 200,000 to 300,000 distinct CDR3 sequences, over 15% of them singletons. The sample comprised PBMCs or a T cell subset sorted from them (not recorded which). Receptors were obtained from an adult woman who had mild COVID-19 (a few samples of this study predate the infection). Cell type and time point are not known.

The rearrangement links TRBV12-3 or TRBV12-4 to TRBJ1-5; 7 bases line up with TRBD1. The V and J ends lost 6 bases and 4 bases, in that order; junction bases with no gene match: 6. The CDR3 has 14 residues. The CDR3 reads CASRGTAPNQPQHF. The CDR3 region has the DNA TGTGCCAGCAGGGGGACAGCCCCGAATCAGCCCCAGCATTTT.

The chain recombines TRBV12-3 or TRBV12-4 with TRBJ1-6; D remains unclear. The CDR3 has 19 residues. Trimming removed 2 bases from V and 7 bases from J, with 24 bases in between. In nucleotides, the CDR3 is TGTGCCAGCAGTTTATTCCTTGGTGGCCTAACCCGCTCAAATTCACCCCTCCACTTT. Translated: CASSLFLGGLTRSNSPLHF.

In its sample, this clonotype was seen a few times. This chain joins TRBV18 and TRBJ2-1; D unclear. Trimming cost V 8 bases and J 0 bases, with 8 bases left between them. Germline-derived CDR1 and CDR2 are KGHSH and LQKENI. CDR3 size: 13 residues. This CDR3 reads CASQTSSYNEQFF. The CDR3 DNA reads TGTGCCAGCCAGACGAGCTCCTACAATGAGCAGTTCTTC.

CDR3 DNA: TGTGCCAGCAGCTTTAGAACCCTGGATGGCTACACCTTC. Its translation: CASSFRTLDGYTF. The V call is TRBV5-4, the J call TRBJ1-2, with unresolved D. Trimming removed 2 bases from V and 6 bases from J, with 11 bases in between. The CDR3 totals 13 residues. CDR1 is SGHNT, CDR2 YYREEE, per germline (reference sequence).

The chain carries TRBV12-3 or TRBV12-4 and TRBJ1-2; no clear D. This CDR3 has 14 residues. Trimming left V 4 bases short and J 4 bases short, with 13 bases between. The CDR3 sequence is CASSSTWTSYGYTF. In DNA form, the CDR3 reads TGTGCCAGCAGTTCGACGTGGACCTCCTATGGCTACACCTTC.

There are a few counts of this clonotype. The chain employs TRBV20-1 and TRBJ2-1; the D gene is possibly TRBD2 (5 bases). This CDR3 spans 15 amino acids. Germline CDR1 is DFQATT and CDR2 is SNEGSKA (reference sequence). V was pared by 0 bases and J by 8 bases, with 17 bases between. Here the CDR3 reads CSARDRASRRHEQFF. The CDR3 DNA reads TGCAGTGCTAGAGATAGGGCTAGCCGGCGGCATGAGCAGTTCTTC.

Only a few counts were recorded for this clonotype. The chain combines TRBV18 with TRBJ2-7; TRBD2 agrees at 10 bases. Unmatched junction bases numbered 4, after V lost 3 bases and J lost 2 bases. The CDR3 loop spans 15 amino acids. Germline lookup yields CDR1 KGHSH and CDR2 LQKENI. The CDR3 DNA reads TGTGCCAGCTCACCCATAGCGGGGGGTACCTACGAGCAGTACTTC. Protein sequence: CASSPIAGGTYEQYF.

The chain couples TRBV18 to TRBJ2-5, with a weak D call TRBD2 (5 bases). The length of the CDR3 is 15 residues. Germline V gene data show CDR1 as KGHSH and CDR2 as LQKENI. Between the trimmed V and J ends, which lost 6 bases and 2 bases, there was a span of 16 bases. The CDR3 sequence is CASSFNKGGQETQYF. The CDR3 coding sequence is TGTGCCAGCTCGTTCAATAAAGGAGGACAAGAGACCCAGTACTTC.

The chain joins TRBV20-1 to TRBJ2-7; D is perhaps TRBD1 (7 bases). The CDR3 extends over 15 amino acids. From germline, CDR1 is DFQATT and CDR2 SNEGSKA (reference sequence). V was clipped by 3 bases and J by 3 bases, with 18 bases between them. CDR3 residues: CSASSGDRRIYEQYF. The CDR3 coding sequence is TGCAGTGCTAGCTCGGGGGACAGACGGATCTACGAGCAGTACTTC.

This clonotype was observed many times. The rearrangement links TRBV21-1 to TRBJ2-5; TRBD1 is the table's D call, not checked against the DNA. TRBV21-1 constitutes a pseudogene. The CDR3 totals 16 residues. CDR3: CASSTPGTGTSETQYF. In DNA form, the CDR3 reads TGTGCCAGCAGCACCCCCGGGACAGGGACCTCTGAGACCCAGTACTTC.

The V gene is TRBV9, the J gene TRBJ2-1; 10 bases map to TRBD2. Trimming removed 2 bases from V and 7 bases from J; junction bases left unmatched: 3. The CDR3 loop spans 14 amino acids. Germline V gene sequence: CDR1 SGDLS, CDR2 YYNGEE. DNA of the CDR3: TGTGCCAGCAGCGTGGGGGGACTAGCGAATGAGCAGTTCTTC. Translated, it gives CASSVGGLANEQFF.

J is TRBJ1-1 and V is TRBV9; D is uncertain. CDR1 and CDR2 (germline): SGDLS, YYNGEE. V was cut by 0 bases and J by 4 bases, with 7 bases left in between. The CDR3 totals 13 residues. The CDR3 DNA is TGTGCCAGCAGCGTAGAGCAGGTCACTGAAGCTTTCTTT. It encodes CASSVEQVTEAFF.

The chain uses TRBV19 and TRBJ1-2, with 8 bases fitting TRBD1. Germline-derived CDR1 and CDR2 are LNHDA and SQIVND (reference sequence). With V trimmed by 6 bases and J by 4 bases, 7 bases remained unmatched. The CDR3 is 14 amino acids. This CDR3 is CASRTGGLGYGYTF. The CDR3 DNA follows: TGTGCCAGTAGAACAGGGGGTCTCGGCTATGGCTACACCTTC. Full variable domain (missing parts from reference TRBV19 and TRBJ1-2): DGGITQSPKYLFRKEGQNVTLSCEQNLNHDAMYWYRQDPGQGLRLIYYSQIVNDFQKGDIAEGYSVSREKKESFPLTVTSAQKNPTAFYLCASRTGGLGYGYTFGSGTRLTVV.

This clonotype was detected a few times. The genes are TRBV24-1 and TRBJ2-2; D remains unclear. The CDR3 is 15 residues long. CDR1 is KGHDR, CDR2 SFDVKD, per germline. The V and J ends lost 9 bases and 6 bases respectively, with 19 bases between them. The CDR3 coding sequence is TGTGCCACCCAAAAGGACGCCCTCCTCGCCGGGGAGCTGTTTTTT. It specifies CATQKDALLAGELFF.

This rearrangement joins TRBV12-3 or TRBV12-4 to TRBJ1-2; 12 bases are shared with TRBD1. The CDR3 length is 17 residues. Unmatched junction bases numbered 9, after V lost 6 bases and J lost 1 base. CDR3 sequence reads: CASSWDRGPTYNYGYTF. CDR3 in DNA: TGTGCCAGCAGCTGGGACAGGGGGCCTACCTATAACTATGGCTACACCTTC.

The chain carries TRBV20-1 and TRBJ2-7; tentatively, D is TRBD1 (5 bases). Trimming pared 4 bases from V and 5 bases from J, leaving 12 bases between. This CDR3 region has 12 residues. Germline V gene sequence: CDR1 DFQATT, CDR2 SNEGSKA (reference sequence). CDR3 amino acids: CSATDRTDEQYF. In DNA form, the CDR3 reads TGCAGTGCTACCGACAGAACCGACGAGCAGTACTTC.

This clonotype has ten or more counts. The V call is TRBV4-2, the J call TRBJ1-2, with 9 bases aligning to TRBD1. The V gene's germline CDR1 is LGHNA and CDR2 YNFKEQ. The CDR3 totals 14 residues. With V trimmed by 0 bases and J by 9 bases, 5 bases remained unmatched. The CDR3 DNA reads TGTGCCAGCAGCCAAGAGTGGGGACAGGGAAGCTACACCTTC. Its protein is CASSQEWGQGSYTF.

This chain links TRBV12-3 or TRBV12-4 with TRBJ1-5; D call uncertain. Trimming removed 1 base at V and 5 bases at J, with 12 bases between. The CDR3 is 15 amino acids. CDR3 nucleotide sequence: TGTGCCAGCAGTTTAGGATTGGGGAGGCATCAGCCCCAGCATTTT. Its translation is CASSLGLGRHQPQHF.

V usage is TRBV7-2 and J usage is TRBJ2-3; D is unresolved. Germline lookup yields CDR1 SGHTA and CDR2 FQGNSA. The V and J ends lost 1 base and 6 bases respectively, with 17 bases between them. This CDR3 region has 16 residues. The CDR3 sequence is CASSLEGLGRWDTQYF. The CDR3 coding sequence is TGTGCCAGCAGCTTAGAAGGGCTTGGGCGTTGGGATACGCAGTATTTT. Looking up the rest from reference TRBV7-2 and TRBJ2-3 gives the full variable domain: GAGVSQSPSNKVTEKGKDVELRCDPISGHTALYWYRQSLGQGLEFLIYFQGNSAPDKSGLPSDRFSAERTGGSVSTLTIQRTQQEDSAVYLCASSLEGLGRWDTQYFGPGTRLTVL.

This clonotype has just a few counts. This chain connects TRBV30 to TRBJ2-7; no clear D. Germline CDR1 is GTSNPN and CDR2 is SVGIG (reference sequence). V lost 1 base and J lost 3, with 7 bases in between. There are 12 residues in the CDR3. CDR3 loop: CAWSERHYEQYF. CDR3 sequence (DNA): TGTGCCTGGAGTGAACGTCACTACGAGCAGTACTTC. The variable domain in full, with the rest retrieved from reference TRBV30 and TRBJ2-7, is SQTIHQWPATLVQPVGSPLSLECTVEGTSNPNLYWYRQAAGRGLQLLFYSVGIGQISSEVPQNLSASRPQDRQFILSSKKLLLSDSGFYLCAWSERHYEQYFGPGTRLTVT.

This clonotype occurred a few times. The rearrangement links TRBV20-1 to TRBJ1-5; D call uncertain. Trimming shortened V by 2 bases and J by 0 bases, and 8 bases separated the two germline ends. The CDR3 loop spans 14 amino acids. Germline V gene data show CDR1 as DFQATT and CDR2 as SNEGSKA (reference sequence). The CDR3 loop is CSARNSYSNQPQHF. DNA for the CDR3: TGCAGTGCTAGAAACAGCTATAGCAATCAGCCCCAGCATTTT.

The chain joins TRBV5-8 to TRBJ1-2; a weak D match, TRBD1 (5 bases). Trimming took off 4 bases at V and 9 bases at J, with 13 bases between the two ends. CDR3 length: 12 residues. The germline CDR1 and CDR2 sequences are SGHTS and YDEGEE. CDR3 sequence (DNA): TGTGCCAGCAGCCGGGGCGAGGGAAGCTACACCTTC. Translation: CASSRGEGSYTF.

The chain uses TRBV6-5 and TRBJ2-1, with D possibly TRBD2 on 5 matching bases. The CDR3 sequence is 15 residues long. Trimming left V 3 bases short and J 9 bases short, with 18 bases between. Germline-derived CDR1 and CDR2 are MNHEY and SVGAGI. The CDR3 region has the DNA TGTGCCAGCAGTTATCGGCGGGCAGCTCGGCGTGAGCAGTTCTTC. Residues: CASSYRRAARREQFF.